One and the same sample provided the 16 T cell receptor beta chains below, sequenced in a study of blood T cell repertoires in COVID-19. The method was immunoSEQ multiplex PCR; TCRdb's version includes in-frame clones alone and lacks a portion of them. There are some 400,000 clones in the sample; more than 65% occur only once, and 0.85% to 1.3% lies in the top ten. The specimen was peripheral blood. The receptors were sampled from a human donor with acute or convalescent COVID-19. The donor label of this sample is uncertain.

The J gene is TRBJ1-2, the V gene TRBV6-5; a weak D match, TRBD1 (5 bases). The V end was cut by 3 bases, the J end by 2 bases, with 16 bases between. The length of the CDR3 is 16 residues. Germline loops: CDR1 MNHEY, CDR2 SVGAGI. CDR3 coding DNA: TGTGCCAGCAGTTATCGGGGGAACAGCGGAAACTATGGCTACACCTTC. It codes for CASSYRGNSGNYGYTF.

The J gene is TRBJ1-6, the V gene TRBV7-8; D uncertain. V was shortened by 4 bases and J by 1 base, with 8 bases between the two germline ends. The germline CDR1 and CDR2 sequences are SGHVS and FQNEAQ. This CDR3 is 15 amino acids long. This CDR3 reads CASSSTWSYNSPLHF. CDR3 DNA: TGTGCCAGCAGCTCAACATGGTCCTATAATTCACCCCTCCACTTT.

The DNA for the CDR3 is TGTGCCAGCAGCCAAGGAGTCCTAGGGACTCCAGCCTACAATGAGCAGTTCTTC. It translates to CASSQGVLGTPAYNEQFF. J is TRBJ2-1 and V is TRBV14; a possible D gene is TRBD2 (6 bases). Germline V CDR1 and CDR2: SGHDN, FVKESK. The CDR3 has 18 residues. The germline V and J ends were trimmed by 1 base and 2 bases, with 18 bases remaining between them. Full variable domain (rest looked up from reference TRBV14 and TRBJ2-1): EAGVTQFPSHSVIEKGQTVTLRCDPISGHDNLYWYRRVMGKEIKFLLHFVKESKQDESGMPNNRFLAERTGGTYSTLKVQPAELEDSGVYFCASSQGVLGTPAYNEQFFGPGTRLTVL.

The chain couples TRBV28 to TRBJ2-7; maybe TRBD2 (8 bases). This CDR3 region has 14 residues. Trimming removed 5 bases at V and 7 bases at J, with 18 bases between. CDR1 and CDR2 (germline): MDHEN, SYDVKM. The CDR3 DNA reads TGTGCCAGCAGTCCGGGGGGGACGGACAGGGAGCAGTACTTC. Translated, it gives CASSPGGTDREQYF.

J is TRBJ2-3 and V is TRBV19, with D possibly being TRBD1 (6 bases). The germline V gene encodes CDR1 LNHDA and CDR2 SQIVND (reference sequence). The CDR3 is 16 residues long. V lost 5 bases and J 5 bases, leaving 20 bases between the germline ends. CDR3 DNA: TGTGCCAGTAGTTCTACCGGGACACCTCGAGGAGATACGCAGTATTTT. This encodes CASSSTGTPRGDTQYF.

The chain joins TRBV5-1 to TRBJ2-3, with a tentative D call TRBD1 (6 bases). V lost 0 bases and J lost 3, with 11 bases in between. The CDR3 is made up of 15 amino acids. The germline gives CDR1 SGHRS, CDR2 YFSETQ. The CDR3 protein is CASSLGSGVTDTQYF. CDR3 DNA sequence: TGCGCCAGCAGCTTGGGCTCAGGGGTGACAGATACGCAGTATTTT.

V usage is TRBV2 and J usage is TRBJ2-1; D possibly corresponds to TRBD2 (5 bases). The CDR3 runs 15 residues. Germline-derived CDR1 and CDR2 are SNHLY and FYNNEI. The ends were cut back, 4 bases at V and 4 bases at J, with 14 bases in the middle. The CDR3 DNA reads TGTGCCAGCAGTGCCACTAGAGAAAGGTACAATGAGCAGTTCTTC. Its protein product is CASSATRERYNEQFF.

The chain combines TRBV6-1 with TRBJ2-1, with D maybe TRBD1 (5 bases). Deletions cut 4 bases from V and 0 bases from J, with 13 bases between. The CDR3 loop spans 16 amino acids. Germline V gene sequence: CDR1 MNHNS, CDR2 SASEGT. This CDR3 reads CASSGRDRSSYNEQFF. The CDR3, as DNA: TGTGCCAGCAGTGGAAGAGACAGAAGCTCCTACAATGAGCAGTTCTTC.

The genes are TRBV6-5 and TRBJ1-1; a weak D match, TRBD1 (6 bases). Per the germline V gene, CDR1 is MNHEY and CDR2 is SVGAGI. The CDR3 consists of 15 residues. Trimming shortened V by 1 base and J by 8 bases, and 17 bases separated the two germline ends. The CDR3 sequence is CASSYWSGRGSEAFF. The CDR3 coding sequence is TGTGCCAGCAGTTACTGGTCAGGAAGGGGGAGCGAAGCTTTCTTT.

This clone was seen once. This sequence joins TRBV7-9 and TRBJ1-6; no definite D call. Germline V gene lookup returns CDR1 SEHNR and CDR2 FQNEAQ (reference sequence). CDR3 length equals 13 residues. V lost 3 bases to trimming and J lost 6 bases, with 6 bases between them. In nucleotides, the CDR3 is TGTGCCAGCAGCTTTGGCCTTAATTCACCCCTCCACTTT. It is translated as CASSFGLNSPLHF.

This clone has just a few counts. This chain links TRBV6-5 with TRBJ1-5; 10 bases map to TRBD1. The ends lost 5 bases at V and 6 bases at J; junction bases unmatched: 4. Germline CDR1 and CDR2: MNHEY and SVGAGI. CDR3 size: 14 residues. The CDR3 loop reads CASSPGQGSQPQHF. DNA of the CDR3: TGTGCCAGCAGTCCGGGACAGGGGAGTCAGCCCCAGCATTTT.

The chain combines TRBV7-8 with TRBJ2-3, with 9 nucleotides matching TRBD1. J lost 0 bases, V lost 3 bases, and 7 bases had no gene match. Germline CDR1 reads SGHVS; CDR2 reads FQNEAQ. CDR3 size: 17 residues. The DNA for the CDR3 is TGTGCCAGCAGCTTGCCCGGGACAGGGTTTAGCACAGATACGCAGTATTTT. Its translation: CASSLPGTGFSTDTQYF.

This clone was seen a single time. The V gene is TRBV2, the J gene TRBJ1-2; D call uncertain. CDR3 length: 13 residues. Germline CDR1 is SNHLY and CDR2 is FYNNEI. Trimming removed 4 bases from V and 0 bases from J, with 6 bases in between. DNA for the CDR3: TGTGCCAGCAGTGCAGAAGCTAACTATGGCTACACCTTC. This translates into CASSAEANYGYTF.

The chain couples TRBV28 to TRBJ1-2, with a weak D call TRBD1 (5 bases). Germline V gives CDR1 MDHEN, CDR2 SYDVKM. The CDR3 has 14 residues. V lost 3 bases, J lost 5 bases, and 13 bases lay in between. In nucleotides, the CDR3 is TGTGCCAGCAGTTTCGGGGGGAGGAGGTATGGCTACACCTTC. Residues: CASSFGGRRYGYTF.

The chain recombines TRBV18 with TRBJ1-2; D is unresolved. The germline V and J ends were trimmed by 3 bases and 4 bases, with 9 bases remaining between them. Germline V lookup: CDR1 KGHSH, CDR2 LQKENI. CDR3 length: 13 residues. The CDR3, as DNA: TGTGCCAGCTCACCCGACGAGGGCTATGGCTACACCTTC. Its translation is CASSPDEGYGYTF.

The chain carries TRBV7-2 and TRBJ2-5; no clear D. The CDR3 consists of 13 residues. Trimming took 2 bases from V and 5 from J, leaving 9 bases between them. Per the germline V gene, CDR1 is SGHTA and CDR2 is FQGNSA. The chain's CDR3 is CASSLRGRETQYF. The CDR3 coding sequence is TGTGCCAGCAGCTTACGAGGTCGGGAGACCCAGTACTTC.